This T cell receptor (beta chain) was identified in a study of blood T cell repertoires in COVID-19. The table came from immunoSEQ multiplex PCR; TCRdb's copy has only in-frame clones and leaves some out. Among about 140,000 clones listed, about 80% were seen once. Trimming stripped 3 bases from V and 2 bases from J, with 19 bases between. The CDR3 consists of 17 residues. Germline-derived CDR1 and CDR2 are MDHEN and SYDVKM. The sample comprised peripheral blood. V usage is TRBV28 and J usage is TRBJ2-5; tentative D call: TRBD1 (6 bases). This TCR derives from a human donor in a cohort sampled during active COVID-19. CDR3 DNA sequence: TGTGCCAGCAGTTTTATACCCCCAGGGGCACCTCAAGAGACCCAGTACTTC. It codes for CASSFIPPGAPQETQYF.